The clone carrying this T cell receptor (beta chain) was seen a handful of times. Its antigen is undetermined. These data come from a study of beta chain features in type 1 diabetes. Looking at the study overall: Investigators examined some 110,000,000 sorted cells across all samples.

The whole isolated RNA underwent reverse transcription, so sequencing captured expressed TCRB transcripts. Method: immunoSEQ multiplex PCR; TCRdb's copy keeps in-frame clones and lacks some. This table has roughly 370,000 clones, about 15% appearing once. Broader study findings: Any HLA effect on TCRB rearrangement was left unresolved by small sub-analyses. Moderately but significantly shorter TCRB CDR3s were found in Type 1 diabetes patients in all four CD4+ subsets.

CDR1 LNHNV and CDR2 YYDKDF come from the germline V gene (reference sequence). V gave up 6 bases and J gave up 5 bases; unmatched junction bases: 10. This CDR3 is 15 amino acids long. V gene TRBV15 combines with J gene TRBJ1-5; TRBD1 matches at 7 bases. Sequences were obtained from naive CD4+ T cells from blood. This clonotype originated in a man aged 25-40 years in good health. CDR3 bases: TGTGCCACCAGTCGTTTAGACAGGGCGGATCAGCCCCAGCATTTT. Amino acids: CATSRLDRADQPQHF.